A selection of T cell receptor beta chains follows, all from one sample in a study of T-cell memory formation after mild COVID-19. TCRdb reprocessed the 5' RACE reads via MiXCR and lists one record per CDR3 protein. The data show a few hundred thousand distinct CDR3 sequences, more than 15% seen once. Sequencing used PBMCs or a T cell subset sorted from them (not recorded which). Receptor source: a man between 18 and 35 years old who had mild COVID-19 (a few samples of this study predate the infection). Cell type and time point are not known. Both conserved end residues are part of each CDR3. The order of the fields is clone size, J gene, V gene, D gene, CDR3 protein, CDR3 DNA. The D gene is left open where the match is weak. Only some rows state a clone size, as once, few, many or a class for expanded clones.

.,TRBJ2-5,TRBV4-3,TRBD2,CASSQEGIAGDQETQYF,TGCGCCAGCAGCCAAGAGGGGATAGCGGGGGACCAAGAGACCCAGTACTTC
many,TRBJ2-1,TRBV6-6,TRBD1,CASSYSGDRDHEQFF,TGTGCCAGCAGTTACTCCGGCGACAGGGATCATGAGCAGTTCTTC
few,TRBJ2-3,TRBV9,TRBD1,CASSVGTGGADTQYF,TGTGCCAGCAGCGTGGGGACAGGGGGCGCAGATACGCAGTATTTT
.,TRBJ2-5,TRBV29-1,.,CSAVDSGRQETQYF,TGCAGCGCCGTCGACTCTGGCCGCCAAGAGACCCAGTACTTC
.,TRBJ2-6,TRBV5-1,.,CASSPQLSGANVLTF,TGCGCCAGCAGCCCACAGCTCTCTGGGGCCAACGTCCTGACTTTC
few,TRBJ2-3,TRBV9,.,CASSATVSTDTQYF,TGTGCCAGCAGCGCGACTGTAAGCACAGATACGCAGTATTTT
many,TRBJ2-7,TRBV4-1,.,CASSPWGYEQYF,TGCGCCAGCAGCCCGTGGGGTTACGAGCAGTACTTC
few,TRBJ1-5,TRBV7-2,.,CASGPFSGGQPQHF,TGTGCCAGCGGTCCCTTCTCGGGAGGCCAGCCCCAGCATTTT
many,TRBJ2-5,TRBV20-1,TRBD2,CSASPSSGGPSTQYF,TGCAGTGCTAGCCCTTCTAGCGGGGGGCCATCGACCCAGTACTTC
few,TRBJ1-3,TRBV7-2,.,CASSPISWAGNTIYF,TGTGCCAGCAGCCCGATCTCATGGGCTGGAAACACCATATATTTT
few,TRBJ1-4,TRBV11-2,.,CASSLLSTEKLFF,TGTGCCAGCAGCTTACTCTCCACTGAAAAACTGTTTTTT
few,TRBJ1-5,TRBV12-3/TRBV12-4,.,CASWGGSNQPQHF,TGTGCCAGCTGGGGGGGTAGCAATCAGCCCCAGCATTTT
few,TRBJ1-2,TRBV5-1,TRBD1,CASSSTTGQDLYGYTF,TGCGCCAGCAGCTCGACAACCGGACAGGACCTCTATGGCTACACCTTC
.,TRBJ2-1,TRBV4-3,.,CASSQTTGNEQFF,TGCGCCAGCAGCCAAACTACAGGGAATGAGCAGTTCTTC
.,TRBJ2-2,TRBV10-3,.,CAMRTANTGELFF,TGTGCCATGAGGACGGCAAACACCGGGGAGCTGTTTTTT
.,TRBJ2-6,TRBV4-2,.,CASSQTVQAGSGANVLTF,TGTGCCAGCAGCCAGACTGTGCAGGCGGGATCTGGGGCCAACGTCCTGACTTTC
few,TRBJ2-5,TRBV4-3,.,CASSQGTTIMETQYF,TGCGCCAGCAGCCAAGGAACCACGATAATGGAGACCCAGTACTTC
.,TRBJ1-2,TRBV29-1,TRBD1,CSVEVWTGTRYTF,TGCAGCGTTGAAGTGTGGACAGGGACACGCTACACCTTC
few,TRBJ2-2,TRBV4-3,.,CASSPWAQGYTGELFF,TGCGCCAGCAGCCCATGGGCACAGGGCTACACCGGGGAGCTGTTTTTT
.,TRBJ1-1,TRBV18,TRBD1,CASSPRTGGTFSAEAFF,TGTGCCAGCTCACCTCGGACAGGGGGCACTTTTTCGGCTGAAGCTTTCTTT
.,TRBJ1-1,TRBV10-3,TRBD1,CAIRTGGPNTEAFF,TGTGCCATCAGAACAGGGGGCCCGAACACTGAAGCTTTCTTT
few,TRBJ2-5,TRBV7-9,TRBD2,CASSFWTSGGETQYF,TGTGCCAGCAGCTTCTGGACTAGCGGGGGTGAGACCCAGTACTTC
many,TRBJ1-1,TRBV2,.,CASRRGGTEAFF,TGTGCCAGCAGGAGGGGGGGCACTGAAGCTTTCTTT
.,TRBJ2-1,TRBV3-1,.,CASSQELYSREQFF,TGTGCCAGCAGCCAAGAGCTCTATTCTCGTGAGCAGTTCTTC
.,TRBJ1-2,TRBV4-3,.,CASSIQGLNYGYTF,TGCGCCAGCAGCATCCAGGGTTTAAACTATGGCTACACCTTC
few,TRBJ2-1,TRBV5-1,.,CASSLGLGRQQFF,TGCGCCAGCAGCTTGGGGCTCGGACGACAGCAGTTCTTC
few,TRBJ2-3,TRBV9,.,CASSVNGPDTQYF,TGTGCCAGCAGCGTGAACGGCCCAGATACGCAGTATTTT
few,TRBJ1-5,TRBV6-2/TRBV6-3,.,CASSSGRDGYYNQPQHF,TGTGCCAGCAGTTCAGGCAGGGACGGGTACTACAATCAGCCCCAGCATTTT
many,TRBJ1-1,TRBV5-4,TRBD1,CASSLNRGANTEAFF,TGTGCCAGCAGCTTGAACAGGGGCGCGAACACTGAAGCTTTCTTT
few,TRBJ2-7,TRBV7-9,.,CASSRPGHPRGYEQYF,TGTGCCAGCAGCAGGCCGGGACACCCGCGGGGCTACGAGCAGTACTTC
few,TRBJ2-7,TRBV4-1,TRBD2,CASSQERGGTEQYF,TGCGCCAGCAGCCAAGAGAGGGGAGGGACCGAGCAGTACTTC
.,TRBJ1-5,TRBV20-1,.,CSARTQDEGQAQHF,TGCAGTGCGAGGACTCAAGACGAGGGGCAGGCCCAGCATTTT